These T cell receptor beta chains were read from a single sample in a study of blood T cell repertoires in COVID-19. Generated by immunoSEQ multiplex PCR, the TCRdb table keeps only in-frame clones and is missing some. The sample includes 110,000 to 150,000 clones, approximately 84% of them seen just once. The sample was peripheral blood. Source of these receptors: a human donor in a cohort sampled during active COVID-19. Each CDR3 is given without its conserved first and last residue.

TRBV5-1	TRBJ1-3	ASSLTGTSGNTIY
TRBV5-6	TRBJ2-2	ASSLHPNTGELF
TRBV12-3/TRBV12-4	TRBJ1-5	ASSFRDQPQH
TRBV4-3	TRBJ2-3	ASSQEVADTQY
TRBV7-9	TRBJ2-5	ASSFSGGAYETQY
TRBV11-3	TRBJ2-5	ASSRDGQEETQY
TRBV3-1/TRBV3-2	TRBJ2-5	ASSPRILAGGEETQY
TRBV15	TRBJ2-1	ATSRDLAGASNEQF
TRBV29-1	TRBJ2-5	SVEGTSGQETQY
TRBV7-2	TRBJ1-5	ASSLQSGQPQH
TRBV7-2	TRBJ2-1	ASSLVIGREQF
TRBV15	TRBJ2-5	ATSSSGETQY
TRBV7-8	TRBJ2-7	ASSLAGTDIYEQY
TRBV7-2	TRBJ1-6	ASSLGQGQDSPLH
TRBV19	TRBJ2-2	ASSIRSGSGELF
TRBV5-6	TRBJ2-1	ASSPNPSASYNEQF
TRBV13	TRBJ2-5	ASSRGSAVQETQY
TRBV7-2	TRBJ1-2	ASSPKTGMDYGYT
TRBV5-1	TRBJ2-3	ASRTYSGGDTDTQY
TRBV7-8	TRBJ1-1	ASSSRDSVMNTEAF
TRBV7-8	TRBJ2-3	ASSATRGESGYTQY
TRBV7-2	TRBJ1-1	ASSFSRDTEAF
TRBV2	TRBJ1-5	ASSDLGGNQPQH
TRBV5-1	TRBJ1-2	ASRLLQGNYGYT
TRBV7-2	TRBJ2-2	ASSLQGTGELF
TRBV12-3/TRBV12-4	TRBJ1-2	ASSFGGVRGYT
TRBV2	TRBJ1-2	ASQQGSYGYT
TRBV4-2	TRBJ2-1	ASSQEYNNEQF
TRBV7-8	TRBJ2-3	ASSARRATDTQY
TRBV7-2	TRBJ2-2	ASGRTQNTGELF
TRBV27	TRBJ2-1	ASSSIGQGAGNEQF
TRBV3-1/TRBV3-2	TRBJ1-1	ASSPTLTGEAEAF
TRBV19	TRBJ1-1	ASAARGHGRAEAF
TRBV4-1	TRBJ2-5	ASSQERQGARETQY
TRBV7-9	TRBJ1-1	ASSLTGLGNTEAF
TRBV7-9	TRBJ2-5	ASRGQGTQETQY
TRBV27	TRBJ1-5	ASKRGQYSNQPQH
TRBV7-3	TRBJ1-1	ASSLLKGQGNTEAF
TRBV5-1	TRBJ1-1	ASSPLSTGNTEAF
TRBV19	TRBJ2-3	ASSTLSPAGATDTQY
TRBV15	TRBJ1-6	ATSREGAQGGSGNSPLH
TRBV7-6	TRBJ2-7	ASSSLPGQGGYEQY
TRBV6-2/TRBV6-3	TRBJ2-5	ASSLLAVAGTQY
TRBV9	TRBJ2-2	ASSFLSGGDSTGELF
TRBV3-1/TRBV3-2	TRBJ1-1	ASSPQGALNTEAF
TRBV27	TRBJ1-2	ASSRTGVGYT
TRBV5-1	TRBJ1-1	ASSGGGQGGTEAF
TRBV4-3	TRBJ2-1	ASSQGGGLVDEQF
TRBV5-3	TRBJ1-4	ARSLWANEKLF
TRBV27	TRBJ1-5	ASSFQSNQPQH
TRBV7-2	TRBJ2-1	ASSQTGGPYEQF
TRBV6-6	TRBJ2-3	ASSYGTSGRTDTQY
TRBV7-2	TRBJ1-1	ASSLEMRAEAF
TRBV5-1	TRBJ2-1	ASIATGGSNEQF
TRBV7-3	TRBJ2-3	ASSPEGGGTTDTQY